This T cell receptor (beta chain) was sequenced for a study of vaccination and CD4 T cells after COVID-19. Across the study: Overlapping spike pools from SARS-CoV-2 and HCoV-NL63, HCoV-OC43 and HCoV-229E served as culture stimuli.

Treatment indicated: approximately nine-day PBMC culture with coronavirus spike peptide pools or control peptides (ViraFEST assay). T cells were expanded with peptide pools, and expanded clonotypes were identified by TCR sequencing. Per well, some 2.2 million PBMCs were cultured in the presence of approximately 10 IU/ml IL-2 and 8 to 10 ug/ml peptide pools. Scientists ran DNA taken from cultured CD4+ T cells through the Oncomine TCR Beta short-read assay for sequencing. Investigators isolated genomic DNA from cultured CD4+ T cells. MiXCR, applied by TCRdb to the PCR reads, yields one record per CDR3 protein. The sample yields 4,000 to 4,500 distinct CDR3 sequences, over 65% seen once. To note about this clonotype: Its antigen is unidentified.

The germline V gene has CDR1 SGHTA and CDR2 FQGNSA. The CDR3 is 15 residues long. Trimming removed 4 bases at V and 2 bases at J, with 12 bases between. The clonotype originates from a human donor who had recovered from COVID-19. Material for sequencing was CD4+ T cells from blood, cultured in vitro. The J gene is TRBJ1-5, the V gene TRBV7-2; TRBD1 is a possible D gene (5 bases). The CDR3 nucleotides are TGTGCCAGCAGCTCACAGCCGGGGGGCAATCAGCCCCAGCATTTT. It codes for CASSSQPGGNQPQHF.